This entry lists 3 T cell receptor beta chains sequenced from one sample in a study of graft-versus-host responses after intestinal transplantation. Assay: immunoSEQ multiplex PCR; the TCRdb copy retains only in-frame clones and omits some. This sample has about 89,000 clones; about nine tenths occur once, and the top ten carry more than 0.3%. These TCRs are of unknown antigen specificity. Here the sequenced sample was unstimulated CD4+ T cells sorted from spleen or lymph node cells, taken before intestinal transplant. The receptors were gathered from a human donor who received an intestinal transplant.

The rearrangement links TRBV7-7 to TRBJ2-7, with TRBD1 matching over 8 bases. Trimming took 5 bases from V and 3 from J; bases not matched to a gene: 3. CDR3 length equals 13 residues. The germline V gene encodes CDR1 SSHAT and CDR2 FNYEAQ (reference sequence). CDR3 amino acids: CASSLGQDYEQYF. The CDR3 nucleotides read TGTGCCAGCAGCCTGGGACAGGACTACGAGCAGTACTTC.

Details on this clone: Sequence at one end of the junction differs from germline and may be a read error. The chain carries TRBV20-1 and TRBJ2-7, with D hard to call. In germline, CDR1 is DFQATT, CDR2 SNEGSKA (reference sequence). The CDR3 extends over 11 amino acids. CDR3 sequence reads: CSARGGPGTFF. CDR3 DNA sequence: TGCAGTGCTAGAGGGGGTCCGGGTACCTTCTTC.

The chain has TRBV28 and TRBJ1-4; weak D call: TRBD1 (6 bases). Per the germline V gene, CDR1 is MDHEN and CDR2 is SYDVKM. The CDR3 has 17 residues. V was pared by 3 bases and J by 4 bases, with 18 bases between. CDR3 sequence: CASSLTSPGTFNEKLFF. CDR3 nucleotide sequence: TGTGCCAGCAGTTTGACGTCTCCCGGGACATTTAATGAAAAACTGTTTTTT.